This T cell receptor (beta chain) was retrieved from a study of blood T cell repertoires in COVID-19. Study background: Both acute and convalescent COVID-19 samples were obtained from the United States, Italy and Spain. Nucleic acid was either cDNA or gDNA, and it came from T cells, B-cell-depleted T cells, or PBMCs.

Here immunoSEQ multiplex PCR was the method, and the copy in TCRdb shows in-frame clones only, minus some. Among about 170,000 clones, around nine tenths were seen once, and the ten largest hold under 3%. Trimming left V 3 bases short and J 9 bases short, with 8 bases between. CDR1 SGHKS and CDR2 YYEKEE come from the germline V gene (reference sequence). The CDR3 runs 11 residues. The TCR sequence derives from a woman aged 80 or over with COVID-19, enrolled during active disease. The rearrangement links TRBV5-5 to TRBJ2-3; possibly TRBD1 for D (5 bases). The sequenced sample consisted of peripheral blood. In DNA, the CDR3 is TGTGCCAGCAGCTCCCCAGGGACGCAGTATTTT. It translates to CASSSPGTQYF. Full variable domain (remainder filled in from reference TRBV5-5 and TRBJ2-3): DAGVTQSPTHLIKTRGQQVTLRCSPISGHKSVSWYQQVLGQGPQFIFQYYEKEERGRGNFPDRFSARQFPNYSSELNVNALLLGDSALYLCASSSPGTQYFGPGTRLTVL.